These 32 T cell receptor beta chains originate from one sample sequenced in a study of chemoradiotherapy in HPV16-positive cancers (dated by TCRdb to about 2022). Libraries were prepared through the immunoSEQ multiplex PCR assay. Sourced from immuneACCESS, this table was stored by TCRdb with only in-frame sequences that have V and J called. A share of the clones is absent; for the studies checked, an unresolved V gene accounts for under half, and the remainder has no known explanation. This sample has approximately 12,000 clones in its table, and 90% to 95% of those were observed once. The ten top clones hold approximately 1.7% of the sample. The sample consisted of blood, taken from a patient who underwent chemoradiotherapy. These receptor sequences come from a human donor with HPV-associated anogenital cancer.

The chain recombines TRBV7-2 with TRBJ2-3; D is ambiguous. CDR1 and CDR2 from the germline V gene are SGHTA and FQGNSA. Deletions cut 7 bases from V and 4 bases from J, with 15 bases between. The CDR3 spans 14 residues. The CDR3 DNA reads as TGTGCCAGCACCCTAGTCGCGCGTTCAGATACGCAGTATTTT. This encodes CASTLVARSDTQYF.

The rearrangement uses TRBV7-9 and TRBJ1-1; TRBD1 is a possible D gene (5 bases). This CDR3 comprises 14 residues. CDR1 and CDR2 (germline): SEHNR, FQNEAQ (reference sequence). With 1 base removed from V and 2 bases from J, the gap between germline ends came to 8 bases. CDR3 DNA sequence: TGTGCCAGCAGCTTAGTACAGGCTAACACTGAAGCTTTCTTT. Its translation is CASSLVQANTEAFF.

This chain links TRBV19 with TRBJ1-4; D gene unclear. The CDR3 is made up of 11 amino acids. CDR1 LNHDA and CDR2 SQIVND come from the germline V gene (reference sequence). V lost 10 bases to trimming and J lost 5 bases, with 8 bases between them. CDR3 protein: CATFRNEKLFF. The CDR3 nucleotides are TGTGCCACCTTTAGAAATGAAAAACTGTTTTTT.

This chain uses TRBV4-1 with TRBJ1-4; the D gene is possibly TRBD1 (6 bases). This CDR3 contains 15 residues. The V end lost 1 base, the J end lost 7 bases, and 13 bases lay between the germline ends. From germline, CDR1 is MGHRA and CDR2 YSYEKL. The CDR3 is CASSQVGTRGEKLFF. The CDR3 DNA sequence: TGCGCCAGCAGCCAAGTTGGGACAAGAGGTGAAAAACTGTTTTTT.

The rearrangement links TRBV27 to TRBJ1-6; no clear D gene. CDR3 length equals 12 residues. Germline V gene sequence: CDR1 MNHEY, CDR2 SMNVEV (reference sequence). Trimming cost V 2 bases and J 13 bases, with 9 bases left between them. The CDR3 sequence: CASSLGRNPLHF. In DNA, the CDR3 is TGTGCCAGCAGTTTAGGTCGGAACCCCCTCCACTTT.

The rearrangement uses TRBV2 and TRBJ1-2, with D unresolved. Per germline, CDR1 SNHLY and CDR2 FYNNEI. V was clipped by 8 bases and J by 2 bases, with 18 bases between them. The CDR3 runs to 15 residues. For the CDR3, the DNA is TGTGCCAGCCAATTCATCGGGGAGGCGAACTATGGCTACACCTTC. Translating it yields CASQFIGEANYGYTF. Full variable domain (remainder filled in from reference TRBV2 and TRBJ1-2): EPEVTQTPSHQVTQMGQEVILRCVPISNHLYFYWYRQILGQKVEFLVSFYNNEISEKSEIFDDQFSVERPDGSNFTLKIRSTKLEDSAMYFCASQFIGEANYGYTFGSGTRLTVV.

This chain links TRBV28 with TRBJ2-7, with 9 nucleotides matching TRBD2. The CDR3 is made up of 14 amino acids. J gave up 6 bases and V 6 bases, and 9 bases lay outside the gene matches. From germline, CDR1 is MDHEN and CDR2 SYDVKM. For the CDR3, the DNA is TGTGCCAGCAGGGCGGGGGGGAGTGGGGCCGAGCAGTACTTC. Its translation: CASRAGGSGAEQYF. Looking up the rest from reference TRBV28 and TRBJ2-7 gives the full variable domain: DVKVTQSSRYLVKRTGEKVFLECVQDMDHENMFWYRQDPGLGLRLIYFSYDVKMKEKGDIPEGYSVSREKKERFSLILESASTNQTSMYLCASRAGGSGAEQYFGPGTRLTVT.

This chain links TRBV11-3 with TRBJ1-3; D not resolved. Germline assignment: CDR1 SGHNT and CDR2 YENEEA. V was pared by 0 bases and J by 1 base, with 10 bases between. The CDR3 contains 16 residues. The CDR3 nucleotides are TGTGCCAGCAGCTTAGATATTGGGCGTTCTGGAAACACCATATATTTT. Its translation is CASSLDIGRSGNTIYF. Drawing the rest from reference TRBV11-3 and TRBJ1-3, the complete variable domain is EAGVVQSPRYKIIEKKQPVAFWCNPISGHNTLYWYLQNLGQGPELLIRYENEEAVDDSQLPKDRFSAERLKGVDSTLKIQPAELGDSAVYLCASSLDIGRSGNTIYFGEGSWLTVV.

The J gene is TRBJ2-4, the V gene TRBV9, with 9 bases identical to TRBD1. V dropped 4 bases and J dropped 5; count of bases not matched to a gene: 4. The CDR3 extends over 14 amino acids. Germline CDR1 is SGDLS and CDR2 is YYNGEE. The CDR3 nucleotides are TGTGCCAGCAGCCCTGGGACAGGGCAAAACATTCAGTACTTC. It specifies CASSPGTGQNIQYF.

The genes are TRBV6-1 and TRBJ1-5; D gene unclear. The CDR3 covers 12 residues. The V gene lost 3 bases and the J gene lost 7 bases, with 7 bases spanning the gap. Germline values: CDR1 MNHNS, CDR2 SASEGT. The CDR3 coding sequence is TGTGCCAGCAGTGATGTGGGGCAGCCCCAGCATTTT. Translated: CASSDVGQPQHF.

This chain uses TRBV6-1 with TRBJ2-1; 9 bases are shared with TRBD2. With 1 base clipped from V and 8 bases from J, the junction kept 9 bases outside the gene matches. Germline CDR1 and CDR2: MNHNS and SASEGT. The CDR3 contains 16 residues. CDR3 in amino acids: CASSEVAGGPSDEQFF. The CDR3 DNA reads as TGTGCCAGCAGTGAAGTGGCGGGGGGGCCTTCGGATGAGCAGTTCTTC.

V usage is TRBV4-1 and J usage is TRBJ2-1; D is uncertain. The length of the CDR3 is 16 residues. V dropped 1 base and J dropped 0 bases, with 10 bases sitting between them. Germline-derived CDR1 and CDR2 are MGHRA and YSYEKL. The CDR3 DNA reads TGCGCCAGCAGCCAAGTTGGGCTGAGCTCCTACAATGAGCAGTTCTTC. Translated, it gives CASSQVGLSSYNEQFF.

The chain carries TRBV5-1 and TRBJ1-1, with D perhaps matching TRBD1 (6 bases). V shed 0 bases and J shed 1 base, with 13 bases lying between them. Looked up from germline, CDR1 is SGHRS and CDR2 is YFSETQ. The CDR3 is 16 amino acids. The CDR3 region is CASSLAGDTKNTEAFF. The CDR3 DNA is TGCGCCAGCAGCTTGGCCGGGGACACTAAGAACACTGAAGCTTTCTTT. The whole variable domain, remainder taken from reference TRBV5-1 and TRBJ1-1, is KAGVTQTPRYLIKTRGQQVTLSCSPISGHRSVSWYQQTPGQGLQFLFEYFSETQRNKGNFPGRFSGRQFSNSRSEMNVSTLELGDSALYLCASSLAGDTKNTEAFFGQGTRLTVV.

The CDR3 here is CASSLEVRGGQGYTF. The CDR3, as DNA: TGCGCCAGCAGCTTGGAGGTCAGGGGAGGTCAGGGCTACACCTTC. This chain connects TRBV5-1 to TRBJ1-2, with D possibly matching TRBD1 (6 bases). V was trimmed by 0 bases and J by 8 bases, leaving 17 bases between them. There are 15 residues in the CDR3. The V gene's germline CDR1 is SGHRS and CDR2 YFSETQ.

The CDR3 DNA is TGTGCCAGCAGTGAAGCGTTCGGGGGGTACGAGCAGTACTTC. It yields the protein CASSEAFGGYEQYF. V usage is TRBV2 and J usage is TRBJ2-7; 7 bases map to TRBD2. CDR3 length: 14 amino acids. Trimming at V came to 0 bases and at J to 4 bases, leaving 3 bases not matched to a gene. Germline assignment: CDR1 SNHLY and CDR2 FYNNEI.

The rearrangement joins TRBV11-3 to TRBJ2-7; D might be TRBD2 (5 bases). Trimming removed 1 base from V and 1 base from J, with 20 bases in between. This CDR3 spans 18 amino acids. Germline CDR1 is SGHNT and CDR2 is YENEEA. The CDR3 DNA reads as TGTGCCAGCAGCTTAGTTGTACCCCCTGCGAGGGCGTCCTACGAGCAGTACTTC. This encodes CASSLVVPPARASYEQYF.

V is TRBV4-2 and J is TRBJ1-3, with TRBD1 as a possible D gene (6 bases). The CDR3 runs to 20 residues. Germline CDR1 reads LGHNA; CDR2 reads YNFKEQ. V lost 3 bases and J lost 0, with 24 bases in between. The CDR3 sequence is CASSHTQTGTMGRSGNTIYF. The CDR3 coding sequence is TGTGCCAGCAGCCATACCCAGACAGGAACGATGGGCCGCTCTGGAAACACCATATATTTT.

The CDR3: CASSLSSGGTDTQYF. CDR3 sequence (DNA): TGTGCCAGCAGCTTATCTAGCGGGGGCACAGATACGCAGTATTTT. This chain uses TRBV7-6 with TRBJ2-3; 9 nucleotides agree with TRBD2. CDR1 is SGHVS and CDR2 is FNYEAQ in the germline V gene. With 2 bases clipped from V and 1 base from J, the junction kept 1 base outside the gene matches. The CDR3 is made up of 15 amino acids.

Here the CDR3 DNA reads TGTGCCAGCAGCTGGAGGGGCGACAGGAACTCTGGAAACACCATATATTTT. Amino acids: CASSWRGDRNSGNTIYF. The chain links TRBV11-3 to TRBJ1-3, with D possibly matching TRBD1 (6 bases). Trimming took off 4 bases at V and 0 bases at J, with 16 bases between the two ends. The CDR3 loop spans 17 amino acids. Germline CDR1 and CDR2: SGHNT and YENEEA.

This chain links TRBV7-8 with TRBJ1-5, with no clear D. The CDR3 runs 15 residues. Trimming took off 3 bases at V and 7 bases at J, with 16 bases between the two ends. Germline V lookup: CDR1 SGHVS, CDR2 FQNEAQ. CDR3 sequence: CASSFQSGLRQPQHF. In DNA form, the CDR3 reads TGTGCCAGCAGCTTCCAATCTGGTTTAAGACAGCCCCAGCATTTT.

The rearrangement uses TRBV9 and TRBJ2-3; 7 bases map to TRBD2. CDR1 and CDR2 from the germline V gene are SGDLS and YYNGEE. There are 15 residues in the CDR3. V trimming: 4 bases; J trimming: 0 bases; junction bases outside the gene matches: 5. The CDR3 region has the DNA TGTGCCAGCAGCTACGAGCGGGGAAGCACAGATACGCAGTATTTT. Its protein product is CASSYERGSTDTQYF.

The V gene is TRBV9, the J gene TRBJ2-5, with D possibly being TRBD2 (6 bases). The CDR3 consists of 16 residues. From germline, CDR1 is SGDLS and CDR2 YYNGEE. Trimming took 1 base from V and 4 from J, leaving 17 bases between them. CDR3 loop: CASSVSPQGLSETQYF. The CDR3 bases are TGTGCCAGCAGCGTATCGCCTCAGGGACTGTCAGAGACCCAGTACTTC.

The chain carries TRBV2 and TRBJ2-3, with no clear D. The CDR3 runs 10 residues. Germline loops: CDR1 SNHLY, CDR2 FYNNEI. CDR3 coding DNA: TGTGTGGTGGGCACAGATACGCAGTATTTT. Amino acids: CVVGTDTQYF.

V gene TRBV9 combines with J gene TRBJ1-4; tentatively, D is TRBD1 (5 bases). This CDR3 spans 17 amino acids. Per germline, CDR1 SGDLS and CDR2 YYNGEE. Trimming cost V 1 base and J 5 bases, with 18 bases left between them. CDR3 amino acids: CASSVRGSPTRNEKLFF. The CDR3 DNA follows: TGTGCCAGCAGCGTAAGGGGCAGCCCAACGAGGAATGAAAAACTGTTTTTT.

The chain recombines TRBV6-1 with TRBJ1-1; D is uncertain. The CDR3 loop spans 13 amino acids. CDR1 is MNHNS, CDR2 SASEGT, per germline. Trimming cost V 5 bases and J 0 bases, with 7 bases left between them. CDR3 in DNA: TGTGCCAGCAGTTTAGTTCTGAACACTGAAGCTTTCTTT. This encodes CASSLVLNTEAFF.

V usage is TRBV7-3 and J usage is TRBJ2-3, with D possibly TRBD2 on 6 matching bases. This CDR3 contains 15 residues. Germline V lookup: CDR1 SGHTA, CDR2 FQGTGA. The V and J ends lost 4 bases and 0 bases respectively, with 11 bases between them. This chain's CDR3 is CASSSRLGSTDTQYF. CDR3 in DNA: TGTGCCAGCAGCTCGAGACTAGGAAGCACAGATACGCAGTATTTT.

V usage is TRBV13 and J usage is TRBJ2-5; 8 nucleotides line up with TRBD2. The CDR3 is 15 amino acids. Germline loops: CDR1 PRHDT, CDR2 FYEKMQ (reference sequence). With V trimmed by 6 bases and J by 4 bases, 10 bases remained unmatched. DNA for the CDR3: TGTGCCAGCAGGAAAGGCGGGGGGCCGGGAGAGACCCAGTACTTC. It is translated as CASRKGGGPGETQYF.

The sample holds one count of this clone. The gene calls are TRBV5-1 and TRBJ2-7, with 8 bases matching TRBD1. The CDR3 is made up of 15 amino acids. The germline V gene encodes CDR1 SGHRS and CDR2 YFSETQ. The J segment lost 4 bases and the V segment lost 4 bases, leaving 10 bases of the junction unmatched. The DNA for the CDR3 is TGCGCCAGCAGCGGTGACAGGGGCGCATCGTACGAGCAGTACTTC. Protein product: CASSGDRGASYEQYF.

This chain connects TRBV5-1 to TRBJ2-7; the match to TRBD1 covers 9 bases. CDR1 is SGHRS, CDR2 YFSETQ, per germline. This CDR3 has 17 amino acids. After removal of 7 bases from V and 2 bases from J, the junction contained 16 bases not matched to a gene. The CDR3 DNA sequence: TGCGCCAGCCTACGTAGTTACGGTCGACAGGGGGCCTACGAGCAGTACTTC. Translation gives CASLRSYGRQGAYEQYF.

The CDR3 is CASSGTPTGREQFF. The CDR3 region has the DNA TGTGCCAGCAGTGGTACCCCGACAGGGCGTGAGCAGTTCTTC. V usage is TRBV25-1 and J usage is TRBJ2-1; 7 nucleotides agree with TRBD1. CDR3 length: 14 amino acids. Looked up from germline, CDR1 is MGHDK and CDR2 is SYGVNS. V lost 4 bases and J lost 9; bases outside the gene matches: 9.

This CDR3 reads CASSDLGSYNSPLHF. The CDR3 nucleotides read TGTGCCAGCAGTGATTTGGGGTCCTATAATTCACCCCTCCACTTT. The rearrangement links TRBV2 to TRBJ1-6; D gene unclear. CDR1 is SNHLY and CDR2 is FYNNEI in the germline V gene. This CDR3 spans 15 amino acids. V was clipped by 3 bases and J by 1 base, with 7 bases between them. The full variable domain, with the rest looked up from reference TRBV2 and TRBJ1-6, is EPEVTQTPSHQVTQMGQEVILRCVPISNHLYFYWYRQILGQKVEFLVSFYNNEISEKSEIFDDQFSVERPDGSNFTLKIRSTKLEDSAMYFCASSDLGSYNSPLHFGNGTRLTVT.

In DNA form, the CDR3 reads TGTGCTAGTACCAAGGACTCTCCGAACACCGGGGAGCTGTTTTTT. It encodes CASTKDSPNTGELFF. The chain employs TRBV12-5 and TRBJ2-2, with D possibly TRBD2 on 5 matching bases. This CDR3 comprises 15 residues. V lost 8 bases and J lost 0, with 13 bases in between. Germline V gene sequence: CDR1 LGHNT, CDR2 FRNRAP.